One T cell receptor (beta chain) is described in this entry. Antigen unknown. This entry belongs to a study of cytomegalovirus exposure and HLA in healthy donors. The PCR ran on 60 Vbeta and 13 Jbeta primers. TCRdb keeps only in-frame clones here, not all; method: immunoSEQ multiplex PCR. The sample shows some 120,000 clones, roughly four fifths of them seen only once. The CDR3 length is 14 residues. The germline V gene has CDR1 SQVTM and CDR2 ANQGSEA. Trimming took 4 bases from V and 7 from J; bases not matched to a gene: 10. General study findings and limits: Rare TCR sequences dominated, though some public TCRs recurred in many donors. The CMV antigen specificity of a few CMV-associated chains was confirmed through in vitro analysis. Segments of the TCR beta V type were, in most cases, productive about 90% or about 30% of the time in an earlier analysis. A missense DCLRE1C variant was associated with V- and J-gene trimming of TCR beta chains in a later analysis, and an independent cohort replicated the association.

V gene TRBV29-1 combines with J gene TRBJ2-3, with 8 bases lining up with TRBD2. Sequenced material: PBMCs. The clonotype comes from a woman in her 40s in good health and CMV-seronegative. CDR3 sequence reads: CSVGRAGELNTQYF. CDR3 DNA: TGCAGCGTTGGGCGAGCGGGAGAATTAAATACGCAGTATTTT.